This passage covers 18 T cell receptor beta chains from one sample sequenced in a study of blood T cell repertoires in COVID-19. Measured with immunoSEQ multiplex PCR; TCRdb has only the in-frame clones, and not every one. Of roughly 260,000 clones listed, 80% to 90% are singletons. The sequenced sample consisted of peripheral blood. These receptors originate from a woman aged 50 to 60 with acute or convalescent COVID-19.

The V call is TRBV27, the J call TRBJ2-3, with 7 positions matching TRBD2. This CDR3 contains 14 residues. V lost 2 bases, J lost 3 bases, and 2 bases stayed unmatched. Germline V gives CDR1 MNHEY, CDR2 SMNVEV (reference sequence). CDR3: CASSLAGVTDTQYF. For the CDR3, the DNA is TGTGCCAGCAGTTTAGCGGGAGTGACAGATACGCAGTATTTT.

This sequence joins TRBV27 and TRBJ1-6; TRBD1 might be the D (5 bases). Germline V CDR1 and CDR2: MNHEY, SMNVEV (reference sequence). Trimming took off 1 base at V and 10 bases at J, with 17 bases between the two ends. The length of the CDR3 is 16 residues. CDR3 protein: CASSLFSLGVGSPLHF. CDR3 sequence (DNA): TGTGCCAGCAGTTTATTCTCCCTAGGGGTCGGGTCACCCCTCCACTTT.

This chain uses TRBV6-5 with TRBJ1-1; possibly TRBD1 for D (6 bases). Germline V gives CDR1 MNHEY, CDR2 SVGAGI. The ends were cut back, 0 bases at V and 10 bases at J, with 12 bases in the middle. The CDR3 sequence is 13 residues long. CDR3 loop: CASSYSSGEGAFF. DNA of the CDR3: TGTGCCAGCAGTTACTCTTCAGGGGAGGGAGCTTTCTTT.

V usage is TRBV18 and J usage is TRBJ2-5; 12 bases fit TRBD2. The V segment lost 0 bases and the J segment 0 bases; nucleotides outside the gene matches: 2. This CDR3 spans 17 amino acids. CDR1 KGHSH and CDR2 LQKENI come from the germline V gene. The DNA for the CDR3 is TGTGCCAGCTCACCACCCGGGACTAGCGGGTACCAAGAGACCCAGTACTTC. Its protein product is CASSPPGTSGYQETQYF.

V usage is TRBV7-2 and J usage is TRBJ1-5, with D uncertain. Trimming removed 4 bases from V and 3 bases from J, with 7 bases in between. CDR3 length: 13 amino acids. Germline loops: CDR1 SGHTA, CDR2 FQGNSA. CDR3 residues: CASSSGSNQPQHF. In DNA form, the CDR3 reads TGTGCCAGCAGCTCAGGATCCAATCAGCCCCAGCATTTT.

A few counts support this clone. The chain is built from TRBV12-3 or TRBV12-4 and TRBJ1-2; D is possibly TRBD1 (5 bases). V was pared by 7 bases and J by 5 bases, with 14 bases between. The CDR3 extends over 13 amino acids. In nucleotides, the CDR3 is TGTGCCAGCACCTTGGGGGGATATTATGGCTACACCTTC. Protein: CASTLGGYYGYTF.

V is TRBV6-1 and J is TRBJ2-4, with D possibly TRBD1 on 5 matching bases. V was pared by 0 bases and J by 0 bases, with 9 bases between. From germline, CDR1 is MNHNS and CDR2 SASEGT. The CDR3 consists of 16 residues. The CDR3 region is CASSEAGQLAKNIQYF. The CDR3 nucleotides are TGTGCCAGCAGTGAAGCGGGGCAGCTAGCCAAAAACATTCAGTACTTC.

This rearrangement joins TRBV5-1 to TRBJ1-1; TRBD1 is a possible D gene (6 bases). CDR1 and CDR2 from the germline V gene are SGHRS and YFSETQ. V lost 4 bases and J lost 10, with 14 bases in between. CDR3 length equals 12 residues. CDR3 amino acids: CASSGEGVGAFF. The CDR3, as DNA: TGCGCCAGCAGCGGGGAGGGGGTTGGAGCTTTCTTT.

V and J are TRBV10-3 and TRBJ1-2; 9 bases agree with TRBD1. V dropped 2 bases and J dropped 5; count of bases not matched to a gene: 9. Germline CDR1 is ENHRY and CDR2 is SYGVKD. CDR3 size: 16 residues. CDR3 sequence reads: CAISEPYRGLGYGYTF. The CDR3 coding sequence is TGTGCCATCAGTGAGCCGTACAGGGGGCTAGGTTATGGCTACACCTTC.

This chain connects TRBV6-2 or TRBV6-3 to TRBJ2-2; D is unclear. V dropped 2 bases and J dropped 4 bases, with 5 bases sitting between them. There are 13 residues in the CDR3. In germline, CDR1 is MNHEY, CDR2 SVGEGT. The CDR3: CASSYDFTGELFF. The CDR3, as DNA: TGTGCCAGCAGTTACGACTTCACCGGGGAGCTGTTTTTT.

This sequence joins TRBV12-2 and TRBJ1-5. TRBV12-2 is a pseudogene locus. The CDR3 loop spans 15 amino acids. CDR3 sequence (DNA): TGTGCAAGTCGCTTTCCGCGCGGGAACAATCAGCCCCAGCATTTT. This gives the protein CASRFPRGNNQPQHF.

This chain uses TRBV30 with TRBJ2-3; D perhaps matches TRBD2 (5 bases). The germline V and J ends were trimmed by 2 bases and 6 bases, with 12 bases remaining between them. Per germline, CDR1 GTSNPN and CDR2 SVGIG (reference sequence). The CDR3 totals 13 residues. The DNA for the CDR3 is TGTGCCTGGAGTTCCGGGGTTATGGATACGCAGTATTTT. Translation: CAWSSGVMDTQYF.

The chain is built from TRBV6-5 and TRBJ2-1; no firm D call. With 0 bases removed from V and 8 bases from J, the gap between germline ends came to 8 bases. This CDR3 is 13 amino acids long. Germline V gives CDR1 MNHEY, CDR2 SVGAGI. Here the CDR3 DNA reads TGTGCCAGCAGTTACTCACAGATCTATGAGCAGTTCTTC. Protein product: CASSYSQIYEQFF.

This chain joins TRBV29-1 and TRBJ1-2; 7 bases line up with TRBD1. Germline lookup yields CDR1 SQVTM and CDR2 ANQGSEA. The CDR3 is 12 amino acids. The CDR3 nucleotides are TGCAGAGCCGGACAGGTCGGCTATGGCTACACCTTC. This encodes CRAGQVGYGYTF.

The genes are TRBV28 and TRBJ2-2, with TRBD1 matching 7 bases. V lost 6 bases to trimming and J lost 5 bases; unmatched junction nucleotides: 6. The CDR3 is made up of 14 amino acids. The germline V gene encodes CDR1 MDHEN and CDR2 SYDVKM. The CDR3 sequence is CASRLQGRTGELFF. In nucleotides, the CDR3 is TGTGCCAGCAGGCTACAGGGGCGGACCGGGGAGCTGTTTTTT.

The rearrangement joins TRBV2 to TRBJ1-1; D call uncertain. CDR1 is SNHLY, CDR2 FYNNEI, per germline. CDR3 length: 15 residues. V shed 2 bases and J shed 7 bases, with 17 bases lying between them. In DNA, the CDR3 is TGTGCCAGCAGTGAATCCCCGAGGGAACAGATTGAAGCTTTCTTT. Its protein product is CASSESPREQIEAFF.

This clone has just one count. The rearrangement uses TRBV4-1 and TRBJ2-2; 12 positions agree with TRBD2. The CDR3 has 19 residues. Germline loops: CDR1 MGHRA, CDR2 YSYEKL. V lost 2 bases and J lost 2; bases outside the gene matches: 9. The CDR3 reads CASSQLYLAGGTNTGELFF. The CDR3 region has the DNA TGCGCCAGCAGCCAACTCTATCTAGCGGGAGGGACTAACACCGGGGAGCTGTTTTTT.

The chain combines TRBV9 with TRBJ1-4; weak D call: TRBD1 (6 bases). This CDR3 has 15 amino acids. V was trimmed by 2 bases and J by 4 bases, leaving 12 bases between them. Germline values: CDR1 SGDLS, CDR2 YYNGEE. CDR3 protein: CASSVWGGRNEKLFF. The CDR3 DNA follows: TGTGCCAGCAGCGTGTGGGGGGGCCGTAATGAAAAACTGTTTTTT.